These 6 T cell receptor beta chains originate from one sample sequenced in a study of T-cell reconstitution after alpha-beta-depleted transplantation in children listed by TCRdb under 2016. The protocol used for the library was PCR. The reads were generated on an Illumina HiSeq 2500. To normalize quantification of the TCRbeta repertoire, the TCR libraries were built with molecular barcoding that relied on unique molecular identifiers. TCRdb's own reprocessing of the public reads used fastp at Q25 and MiXCR and kept productive beta chains. Records with the same CDR3 protein are collapsed into one entry carrying the most frequent genes and DNA. The sample yields under 300,000 distinct CDR3 sequences; more than 7.5% were counted once. 5% to 5.5% of the sample rests with the top ten. Specimen: PBMCs from the stem cell graft donor, collected from the stem cell graft. The receptor set was obtained from a human donor who donated a stem cell graft to a child with SCID.

This clonotype was counted ten times or more. This chain connects TRBV5-1 to TRBJ2-1; the D is unclear. This CDR3 contains 16 residues. CDR1 is SGHRS, CDR2 YFSETQ, per germline. Trimming took 7 bases from V and 1 from J, leaving 18 bases between them. The CDR3 sequence: CASAKTLGNSYNEQFF. CDR3 nucleotide sequence: TGCGCCAGCGCTAAAACCCTGGGTAATTCCTACAATGAGCAGTTCTTC.

This clonotype was seen ten or more times. The chain joins TRBV24-1 to TRBJ1-2; D gene ambiguous. V was shortened by 1 base and J by 7 bases, with 9 bases between the two germline ends. Germline CDR1 KGHDR, CDR2 SFDVKD. The CDR3 has 13 amino acids. CDR3 DNA: TGTGCCACCAGTGATTTTCGGTTCTCTGGCTACACCTTC. It codes for CATSDFRFSGYTF.

This clonotype was observed at least ten times. The chain has TRBV12-3 or TRBV12-4 and TRBJ1-6; possibly TRBD1 for D (6 bases). This CDR3 has 15 amino acids. Trimming removed 3 bases at V and 6 bases at J, with 12 bases between. Here the CDR3 reads CASSFRGASNSPLHF. The CDR3 region has the DNA TGTGCCAGCAGTTTCCGGGGGGCAAGTAATTCACCCCTCCACTTT.

This clonotype was seen many times. The rearrangement joins TRBV5-1 to TRBJ1-3; D remains ambiguous. Germline-derived CDR1 and CDR2 are SGHRS and YFSETQ. The CDR3 loop spans 15 amino acids. V was pared by 1 base and J by 1 base, with 9 bases between. CDR3 loop: CASSLPRHSGNTIYF. The CDR3 region has the DNA TGCGCCAGCAGCTTGCCGAGGCATTCTGGAAACACCATATATTTT.

Ten or more counts support this clonotype. This chain links TRBV20-1 with TRBJ2-2; 10 bases line up with TRBD2. The ends lost 5 bases at V and 5 bases at J; junction bases unmatched: 14. The germline V gene encodes CDR1 DFQATT and CDR2 SNEGSKA (reference sequence). There are 17 residues in the CDR3. CDR3 amino acids: CSAPRASGGFGTGELFF. In DNA form, the CDR3 reads TGCAGTGCTCCTCGGGCTAGCGGGGGCTTCGGTACCGGGGAGCTGTTTTTT.

This clonotype showed up just a few times. The V and J genes are TRBV20-1 and TRBJ2-5; maybe TRBD2 (5 bases). Looked up from germline, CDR1 is DFQATT and CDR2 is SNEGSKA (reference sequence). The CDR3 consists of 13 residues. V gave up 3 bases and J gave up 7 bases, with 15 bases separating them. The CDR3 sequence is CSARMTAAGTQYF. The CDR3 region has the DNA TGCAGTGCTAGGATGACTGCGGCGGGGACCCAGTACTTC.